These T cell receptor beta chains were read from a single sample in a study of T-cell memory formation after mild COVID-19. TCRdb re-derived calls from the 5' RACE reads in MiXCR, one entry per CDR3 protein. In the table there are roughly 100,000 distinct CDR3 sequences, under 15% of which are singletons. Sequenced material: PBMCs or a T cell subset sorted from them (not recorded which). All receptors come from an adult woman who had mild COVID-19 (a few samples of this study predate the infection). Cell type and time point are not known. Both conserved end residues are part of each CDR3. The order of the fields is J gene, clone size, V gene, D gene, CDR3 protein, CDR3 DNA. The D gene is left open where the match is weak. Expanded clones get a size class; other rows say once, few or many, or leave the size out.

J gene: TRBJ2-7
clone size: NA
V gene: TRBV12-3/TRBV12-4
D gene: NA
CDR3 protein: CASSFVAVASYEQYF
CDR3 DNA: TGTGCCAGCAGTTTCGTGGCGGTGGCCTCCTACGAGCAGTACTTC

J gene: TRBJ2-1
clone size: NA
V gene: TRBV9
D gene: NA
CDR3 protein: CASSNGNEQFF
CDR3 DNA: TGTGCCAGCAGCAATGGGAATGAGCAGTTCTTC

J gene: TRBJ2-5
clone size: few
V gene: TRBV29-1
D gene: TRBD1
CDR3 protein: CSVDKRDRVEETQYF
CDR3 DNA: TGCAGCGTTGATAAGCGGGACAGGGTTGAGGAGACCCAGTACTTC

J gene: TRBJ2-3
clone size: few
V gene: TRBV4-3
D gene: NA
CDR3 protein: CASSPGQSWRSDTQYF
CDR3 DNA: TGCGCCAGCAGCCCGGGGCAAAGCTGGCGGTCAGATACGCAGTATTTT

J gene: TRBJ2-7
clone size: many
V gene: TRBV29-1
D gene: NA
CDR3 protein: CSVQSPTYEQYF
CDR3 DNA: TGCAGCGTTCAATCACCGACCTACGAGCAGTACTTC

J gene: TRBJ2-7
clone size: NA
V gene: TRBV5-6
D gene: TRBD2
CDR3 protein: CASSLYPAGGYEQYF
CDR3 DNA: TGTGCCAGCAGCTTGTATCCGGCCGGGGGGTACGAGCAGTACTTC

J gene: TRBJ2-3
clone size: NA
V gene: TRBV25-1
D gene: NA
CDR3 protein: CASSGVQLPDTQYF
CDR3 DNA: TGTGCCAGCAGTGGCGTCCAGCTCCCAGATACGCAGTATTTT

J gene: TRBJ1-5
clone size: NA
V gene: TRBV19
D gene: NA
CDR3 protein: CASSIEYGNQPQHF
CDR3 DNA: TGTGCCAGTAGTATTGAGTACGGCAATCAGCCCCAGCATTTT

J gene: TRBJ2-3
clone size: NA
V gene: TRBV27
D gene: NA
CDR3 protein: CASSLDGERTDTQYF
CDR3 DNA: TGTGCCAGCAGTTTGGACGGCGAAAGGACAGATACGCAGTATTTT

J gene: TRBJ2-1
clone size: many
V gene: TRBV19
D gene: TRBD2
CDR3 protein: CASSIGGLAAYNEQFF
CDR3 DNA: TGTGCCAGTAGTATAGGGGGACTAGCGGCGTACAATGAGCAGTTCTTC

J gene: TRBJ2-1
clone size: NA
V gene: TRBV6-2/TRBV6-3
D gene: TRBD2
CDR3 protein: CASSPRTSGQEQFF
CDR3 DNA: TGTGCCAGCAGTCCCCGGACTAGCGGGCAGGAGCAGTTCTTC

J gene: TRBJ2-1
clone size: few
V gene: TRBV6-2/TRBV6-3
D gene: NA
CDR3 protein: CASSSGLEQFF
CDR3 DNA: TGTGCCAGCAGTTCAGGGCTTGAGCAGTTCTTC

J gene: TRBJ1-5
clone size: many
V gene: TRBV9
D gene: NA
CDR3 protein: CASSVAPGNQPQHF
CDR3 DNA: TGTGCCAGCAGCGTAGCTCCAGGGAATCAGCCCCAGCATTTT

J gene: TRBJ2-5
clone size: NA
V gene: TRBV15
D gene: NA
CDR3 protein: CATSRGSAEETQYF
CDR3 DNA: TGTGCCACCAGCAGAGGGTCGGCAGAAGAGACCCAGTACTTC

J gene: TRBJ2-1
clone size: few
V gene: TRBV25-1
D gene: NA
CDR3 protein: CASSLLVKQFF
CDR3 DNA: TGTGCCAGCAGTCTTCTAGTGAAGCAGTTCTTC

J gene: TRBJ2-5
clone size: few
V gene: TRBV24-1
D gene: NA
CDR3 protein: CATSDHPRLSEETQYF
CDR3 DNA: TGTGCCACCAGTGACCACCCCCGGCTGTCCGAAGAGACCCAGTACTTC

J gene: TRBJ2-1
clone size: many
V gene: TRBV29-1
D gene: NA
CDR3 protein: CSVERRAGYNEQFF
CDR3 DNA: TGCAGCGTTGAAAGGAGGGCCGGGTACAATGAGCAGTTCTTC

J gene: TRBJ2-3
clone size: NA
V gene: TRBV5-6
D gene: NA
CDR3 protein: CASTGDPWGTDTQYF
CDR3 DNA: TGTGCCAGCACGGGGGACCCCTGGGGGACAGATACGCAGTATTTT

J gene: TRBJ2-7
clone size: NA
V gene: TRBV7-9
D gene: NA
CDR3 protein: CASSLAGLGGDYEQYF
CDR3 DNA: TGTGCCAGCAGCTTAGCGGGTTTGGGCGGGGACTACGAGCAGTACTTC

J gene: TRBJ2-4
clone size: few
V gene: TRBV4-2
D gene: TRBD2
CDR3 protein: CASSQDLLGTSGVNIQYF
CDR3 DNA: TGTGCCAGCAGCCAAGATCTTTTAGGGACTAGCGGGGTAAACATTCAGTACTTC

J gene: TRBJ1-5
clone size: NA
V gene: TRBV3-1
D gene: NA
CDR3 protein: CASSQEGNNQPQHF
CDR3 DNA: TGTGCCAGCAGCCAAGAAGGTAACAATCAGCCCCAGCATTTT

J gene: TRBJ1-2
clone size: few
V gene: TRBV11-2
D gene: NA
CDR3 protein: CASSLVAGEANYGYTF
CDR3 DNA: TGTGCCAGCAGCTTAGTCGCGGGGGAAGCTAACTATGGCTACACCTTC

J gene: TRBJ1-2
clone size: NA
V gene: TRBV6-5
D gene: TRBD1
CDR3 protein: CASSHDRVHGYTF
CDR3 DNA: TGTGCCAGCAGCCACGACAGGGTTCATGGCTACACCTTC

J gene: TRBJ2-1
clone size: few
V gene: TRBV9
D gene: TRBD2
CDR3 protein: CASSAEPSGLYNEQFF
CDR3 DNA: TGTGCCAGCAGCGCGGAACCTAGCGGCTTATACAATGAGCAGTTCTTC

J gene: TRBJ2-2
clone size: NA
V gene: TRBV5-1
D gene: NA
CDR3 protein: CASTEVGDTGELFF
CDR3 DNA: TGCGCCAGCACAGAGGTAGGAGACACCGGGGAGCTGTTTTTT

J gene: TRBJ2-1
clone size: NA
V gene: TRBV20-1
D gene: TRBD2
CDR3 protein: CSGGSSYNEQFF
CDR3 DNA: TGCAGTGGCGGGAGCTCCTACAATGAGCAGTTCTTC

J gene: TRBJ2-3
clone size: many
V gene: TRBV7-6
D gene: TRBD1
CDR3 protein: CASSLEGDRGSDTQYF
CDR3 DNA: TGTGCCAGCAGCTTAGAAGGGGACAGGGGTTCAGATACGCAGTATTTT

J gene: TRBJ2-7
clone size: NA
V gene: TRBV4-1
D gene: NA
CDR3 protein: CASSQGLLYEQYF
CDR3 DNA: TGCGCCAGCAGCCAAGGGCTACTGTACGAGCAGTACTTC

J gene: TRBJ2-2
clone size: NA
V gene: TRBV4-1
D gene: NA
CDR3 protein: CASSQEGLPGTGELFF
CDR3 DNA: TGCGCCAGCAGCCAAGAGGGACTCCCGGGCACCGGGGAGCTGTTTTTT

J gene: TRBJ1-1
clone size: NA
V gene: TRBV12-3/TRBV12-4
D gene: NA
CDR3 protein: CASSLLISRTEAFF
CDR3 DNA: TGTGCCAGCAGTCTCTTAATTTCGCGGACTGAAGCTTTCTTT

J gene: TRBJ2-2
clone size: NA
V gene: TRBV7-9
D gene: TRBD2
CDR3 protein: CASSSTGTSGPNTGELFF
CDR3 DNA: TGTGCCAGCAGCTCTACAGGGACTAGCGGGCCGAACACCGGGGAGCTGTTTTTT

J gene: TRBJ2-1
clone size: NA
V gene: TRBV19
D gene: TRBD1
CDR3 protein: CASSTQGALNEQFF
CDR3 DNA: TGTGCCAGTAGTACACAGGGGGCGCTCAATGAGCAGTTCTTC

J gene: TRBJ1-5
clone size: few
V gene: TRBV6-2/TRBV6-3
D gene: NA
CDR3 protein: CASSYSTQSNQPQHF
CDR3 DNA: TGTGCCAGCAGTTACTCGACACAGAGCAATCAGCCCCAGCATTTT

J gene: TRBJ2-7
clone size: NA
V gene: TRBV7-9
D gene: TRBD1
CDR3 protein: CASSSDRTSSYEQYF
CDR3 DNA: TGTGCCAGCAGCTCGGACAGGACCAGCTCCTACGAGCAGTACTTC

J gene: TRBJ2-7
clone size: NA
V gene: TRBV7-6
D gene: NA
CDR3 protein: CASSLGSQGYEQYF
CDR3 DNA: TGTGCCAGCAGCTTAGGGTCCCAGGGGTACGAGCAGTACTTC

J gene: TRBJ1-1
clone size: NA
V gene: TRBV5-4
D gene: NA
CDR3 protein: CASRDRPNTEAFF
CDR3 DNA: TGTGCCAGCAGGGACAGACCGAACACTGAAGCTTTCTTT

J gene: TRBJ2-7
clone size: few
V gene: TRBV20-1
D gene: TRBD2
CDR3 protein: CSARPGLAEYEQYF
CDR3 DNA: TGCAGTGCTAGGCCGGGACTAGCGGAGTACGAGCAGTACTTC

J gene: TRBJ2-1
clone size: NA
V gene: TRBV7-9
D gene: NA
CDR3 protein: CASSALQGSTYNEQFF
CDR3 DNA: TGTGCCAGCAGCGCCTTACAGGGCTCGACTTACAATGAGCAGTTCTTC

J gene: TRBJ2-7
clone size: NA
V gene: TRBV9
D gene: TRBD2
CDR3 protein: CASSPSSGTGYEQYF
CDR3 DNA: TGTGCCAGCAGCCCAAGTAGCGGGACCGGGTACGAGCAGTACTTC

J gene: TRBJ2-7
clone size: many
V gene: TRBV24-1
D gene: NA
CDR3 protein: CATSAGDEQYF
CDR3 DNA: TGTGCCACCAGTGCAGGGGACGAGCAGTACTTC

J gene: TRBJ2-1
clone size: few
V gene: TRBV7-9
D gene: NA
CDR3 protein: CASSSIDRGYNEQFF
CDR3 DNA: TGTGCCAGCAGCTCCATAGATCGAGGCTACAATGAGCAGTTCTTC

J gene: TRBJ2-1
clone size: NA
V gene: TRBV11-1
D gene: TRBD2
CDR3 protein: CASSIRASGDNEQFF
CDR3 DNA: TGTGCCAGCAGCATCCGGGCTAGCGGGGACAATGAGCAGTTCTTC

J gene: TRBJ1-5
clone size: few
V gene: TRBV4-1
D gene: TRBD1
CDR3 protein: CASSQDPGQGASQPQHF
CDR3 DNA: TGCGCCAGCAGCCAAGATCCAGGGCAGGGGGCTTCTCAGCCCCAGCATTTT

J gene: TRBJ2-7
clone size: NA
V gene: TRBV5-1
D gene: NA
CDR3 protein: CASSWGPQGYEQYF
CDR3 DNA: TGCGCCAGCAGTTGGGGGCCCCAGGGGTACGAGCAGTACTTC

J gene: TRBJ2-2
clone size: few
V gene: TRBV7-2
D gene: NA
CDR3 protein: CASSLFEAFNTGELFF
CDR3 DNA: TGTGCCAGCAGCTTATTTGAGGCATTCAACACCGGGGAGCTGTTTTTT

J gene: TRBJ2-7
clone size: few
V gene: TRBV7-2
D gene: TRBD2
CDR3 protein: CASSRISGTRPYEQYF
CDR3 DNA: TGTGCCAGCAGCCGTATTAGCGGGACTAGGCCCTACGAGCAGTACTTC

J gene: TRBJ2-2
clone size: NA
V gene: TRBV4-1
D gene: NA
CDR3 protein: CASSLLGTGELFF
CDR3 DNA: TGCGCCAGCAGCCTCCTCGGGACCGGGGAGCTGTTTTTT

J gene: TRBJ2-3
clone size: NA
V gene: TRBV5-6
D gene: TRBD1
CDR3 protein: CASSLATTGGKDTQYF
CDR3 DNA: TGTGCCAGCAGCTTGGCCACTACAGGGGGCAAAGATACGCAGTATTTT

J gene: TRBJ2-5
clone size: NA
V gene: TRBV29-1
D gene: NA
CDR3 protein: CSVKGGTLTHQETQYF
CDR3 DNA: TGCAGCGTTAAAGGGGGGACCCTCACCCACCAAGAGACCCAGTACTTC

J gene: TRBJ2-1
clone size: few
V gene: TRBV15
D gene: NA
CDR3 protein: CATSRDLRNEQFF
CDR3 DNA: TGTGCCACCAGCAGGGATTTGCGGAATGAGCAGTTCTTC

J gene: TRBJ1-3
clone size: NA
V gene: TRBV5-1
D gene: NA
CDR3 protein: CASSSNPGSSGNTIYF
CDR3 DNA: TGCGCCAGCAGCTCCAATCCAGGGTCCTCTGGAAACACCATATATTTT

J gene: TRBJ2-1
clone size: many
V gene: TRBV4-3
D gene: NA
CDR3 protein: CASSQEARWDNEQFF
CDR3 DNA: TGCGCCAGCAGCCAAGAAGCTAGGTGGGACAATGAGCAGTTCTTC

J gene: TRBJ2-7
clone size: few
V gene: TRBV10-3
D gene: TRBD2
CDR3 protein: CATEAGGPGSYEQYF
CDR3 DNA: TGTGCCACCGAAGCGGGAGGGCCGGGTTCCTACGAGCAGTACTTC

J gene: TRBJ2-1
clone size: NA
V gene: TRBV12-3/TRBV12-4
D gene: TRBD1
CDR3 protein: CASSWVRGLNEQFF
CDR3 DNA: TGTGCCAGCAGTTGGGTCAGGGGGCTGAATGAGCAGTTCTTC

J gene: TRBJ2-7
clone size: many
V gene: TRBV14
D gene: TRBD1
CDR3 protein: CASSSTTGATYEQYF
CDR3 DNA: TGTGCCAGCAGCTCTACGACAGGGGCAACCTACGAGCAGTACTTC